Below are 18 T cell receptor beta chains sequenced from a single sample in a study of immune evolution from preneoplasia to lung adenocarcinoma. This table comes from immunoSEQ multiplex PCR, and its TCRdb copy is limited to in-frame clones, with some not included. The sample contains about 11,000 clones, about 70% of which appear only once. Input material: FFPE normal lung tissue adjacent to the tumor. These receptors all stem from a person aged 55 to 69 with lung adenocarcinoma. Some clones in this sample may be carry-over from other donors' samples.

J is TRBJ2-3 and V is TRBV5-1; no firm D call. V was shortened by 1 base and J by 6 bases, with 15 bases between the two germline ends. Germline V CDR1 and CDR2: SGHRS, YFSETQ. This CDR3 contains 15 residues. The CDR3 DNA reads as TGCGCCAGCAGCTTGTCCCCTTTTGGTGCGGATACGCAGTATTTT. Translated: CASSLSPFGADTQYF. The variable domain in full, with the rest retrieved from reference TRBV5-1 and TRBJ2-3, is KAGVTQTPRYLIKTRGQQVTLSCSPISGHRSVSWYQQTPGQGLQFLFEYFSETQRNKGNFPGRFSGRQFSNSRSEMNVSTLELGDSALYLCASSLSPFGADTQYFGPGTRLTVL.

This chain links TRBV19 with TRBJ1-1, with 7 bases fitting TRBD1. Germline CDR1 reads LNHDA; CDR2 reads SQIVND (reference sequence). V shed 9 bases, J shed 2 bases, and the junction held 12 bases outside the gene matches. This CDR3 has 15 amino acids. This CDR3 is CASSQGRGLNTEAFF. CDR3 DNA sequence: TGTGCCAGCAGTCAGGGAAGGGGGCTAAACACTGAAGCTTTCTTT. Full variable domain (missing parts from reference TRBV19 and TRBJ1-1): DGGITQSPKYLFRKEGQNVTLSCEQNLNHDAMYWYRQDPGQGLRLIYYSQIVNDFQKGDIAEGYSVSREKKESFPLTVTSAQKNPTAFYLCASSQGRGLNTEAFFGQGTRLTVV.

The chain joins TRBV9 to TRBJ2-1; TRBD2 might be the D (5 bases). Per germline, CDR1 SGDLS and CDR2 YYNGEE. CDR3 size: 15 residues. Trimming shortened V by 1 base and J by 7 bases, and 15 bases separated the two germline ends. CDR3 sequence reads: CASSVYRVAFNEQFF. The CDR3 bases are TGTGCCAGCAGCGTATATAGGGTAGCGTTTAATGAGCAGTTCTTC.

J is TRBJ2-1 and V is TRBV4-2; tentatively, D is TRBD2 (6 bases). The CDR3 loop spans 16 amino acids. Trimming took 2 bases from V and 2 from J, leaving 13 bases between them. Germline CDR1 is LGHNA and CDR2 is YNFKEQ. DNA of the CDR3: TGTGCCAGCAGCCAACGGGCGGGAACTACCTACAATGAGCAGTTCTTC. This encodes CASSQRAGTTYNEQFF.

The CDR3 loop reads CASSQDRGPGTYNEQFF. The CDR3 DNA reads as TGTGCCAGCAGCCAAGATAGAGGTCCGGGTACCTACAATGAGCAGTTCTTC. The rearrangement uses TRBV4-2 and TRBJ2-1, with no clear D. V lost 0 bases and J lost 2, with 14 bases in between. There are 17 residues in the CDR3. CDR1 and CDR2 (germline): LGHNA, YNFKEQ.

This clone was observed a single time. The chain employs TRBV5-1 and TRBJ1-1; 7 nucleotides agree with TRBD1. CDR1 and CDR2 from the germline V gene are SGHRS and YFSETQ. The CDR3 covers 14 residues. With 4 bases clipped from V and 6 bases from J, the junction kept 9 bases outside the gene matches. The CDR3 nucleotides read TGCGCCAGCAGCCTAGGACAGGTCGGCGCTGAAGCTTTCTTT. It yields the protein CASSLGQVGAEAFF.

The J gene is TRBJ2-4, the V gene TRBV10-2; 9 bases agree with TRBD1. CDR1 and CDR2 from the germline V gene are WSHSY and SAAADI. The CDR3 covers 14 residues. Unmatched junction bases numbered 9, after V lost 8 bases and J lost 7 bases. For the CDR3, the DNA is TGCGCCAGCGGGGGGACAGGGCATACGAACATTCAGTACTTC. Translation gives CASGGTGHTNIQYF.

In DNA, the CDR3 is TGTGCCAGCAGCTTAGGAAACTCTGGGGCCAACGTCCTGACTTTC. Protein: CASSLGNSGANVLTF. This chain links TRBV11-3 with TRBJ2-6, with D uncertain. Germline V gives CDR1 SGHNT, CDR2 YENEEA. The CDR3 has 15 residues. V lost 1 base to trimming and J lost 0 bases, with 4 bases between them.

The chain joins TRBV20-1 to TRBJ2-7; maybe TRBD2 (5 bases). Trimming cost V 5 bases and J 4 bases, with 9 bases left between them. Germline V gene lookup returns CDR1 DFQATT and CDR2 SNEGSKA (reference sequence). This CDR3 is built from 11 residues. The CDR3 nucleotides read TGCAGTGCTGTCCCGGGGTACGAGCAGTACTTC. The encoded protein is CSAVPGYEQYF.

The chain has TRBV9 and TRBJ1-1; 7 positions match TRBD1. CDR3 length: 14 amino acids. Germline V lookup: CDR1 SGDLS, CDR2 YYNGEE. The junction had 5 bases not matched to a gene; V was cut back by 3 bases and J by 3 bases. DNA of the CDR3: TGTGCCAGCAGCGGATGGGACAGCCACACTGAAGCTTTCTTT. This codes for CASSGWDSHTEAFF. The entire variable domain, with the rest obtained from reference TRBV9 and TRBJ1-1, is as follows: DSGVTQTPKHLITATGQRVTLRCSPRSGDLSVYWYQQSLDQGLQFLIQYYNGEERAKGNILERFSAQQFPDLHSELNLSSLELGDSALYFCASSGWDSHTEAFFGQGTRLTVV.

The DNA of the CDR3 is TGCGCCAGCAGTGGGAGCAGGGTGGAGACCCAGTACTTC. This gives the protein CASSGSRVETQYF. The chain carries TRBV10-1 and TRBJ2-5; weak D call: TRBD1 (5 bases). V shed 4 bases and J shed 5 bases, with 11 bases lying between them. The CDR3 extends over 13 amino acids. Germline V gene data show CDR1 as WNHNN and CDR2 as SYGVQD (reference sequence).

The genes are TRBV7-3 and TRBJ2-1; 8 nucleotides match TRBD2. In germline, CDR1 is SGHTA, CDR2 FQGTGA. This CDR3 has 16 residues. The junction had 6 bases not matched to a gene; V was cut back by 3 bases and J by 2 bases. DNA for the CDR3: TGTGCCAGCAGCTTGTCCAGCGGGAGCCCCTACAATGAGCAGTTCTTC. This codes for CASSLSSGSPYNEQFF. Together with reference TRBV7-3 and TRBJ2-1, the CDR3 gives the full variable domain: GAGVSQTPSNKVTEKGKYVELRCDPISGHTALYWYRQSLGQGPEFLIYFQGTGAADDSGLPNDRFFAVRPEGSVSTLKIQRTERGDSAVYLCASSLSSGSPYNEQFFGPGTRLTVL.

This clone came up a few times. The chain has TRBV7-9 and TRBJ2-1; 14 nucleotides align to TRBD2. This CDR3 contains 19 residues. Germline values: CDR1 SEHNR, CDR2 FQNEAQ (reference sequence). V lost 5 bases, J lost 4 bases, and 13 bases stayed unmatched. CDR3 nucleotide sequence: TGTGCCAGCAGCGCCTGGATCCAGGGGACTAGCGGGAGATACAATGAGCAGTTCTTC. It is translated as CASSAWIQGTSGRYNEQFF.

V usage is TRBV7-2 and J usage is TRBJ1-2, with D perhaps TRBD1 (5 bases). Germline CDR1 reads SGHTA; CDR2 reads FQGNSA. V shed 5 bases and J shed 4 bases, with 23 bases lying between them. This CDR3 has 17 residues. The CDR3 loop is CASSPDGTSFGGYGYTF. The CDR3 DNA follows: TGTGCCAGCAGCCCGGACGGGACTAGTTTCGGGGGCTATGGCTACACCTTC.

The genes are TRBV4-2 and TRBJ2-2; 13 nucleotides align to TRBD2. The J segment lost 5 bases and the V segment lost 6 bases, leaving 6 bases of the junction unmatched. The V gene's germline CDR1 is LGHNA and CDR2 YNFKEQ. This CDR3 contains 16 residues. The CDR3 protein is CASRLELAGGTGELFF. In DNA, the CDR3 is TGTGCCAGCAGGCTTGAACTAGCGGGAGGGACCGGGGAGCTGTTTTTT.

The chain has TRBV7-2 and TRBJ1-1; the match to TRBD1 covers 8 bases. The V gene end was trimmed by 4 bases and the J gene end by 3 bases; junction bases not matched to a gene: 4. The CDR3 is 14 amino acids. Germline V lookup: CDR1 SGHTA, CDR2 FQGNSA. The CDR3 here is CASSSGQGHTEAFF. In DNA, the CDR3 is TGTGCCAGCAGCTCCGGACAGGGTCACACTGAAGCTTTCTTT.

This clone has only a few counts. The chain links TRBV28 to TRBJ2-5, with 7 bases identical to TRBD1. V lost 5 bases, J lost 4 bases, and 13 bases stayed unmatched. The CDR3 runs 16 residues. The germline V gene encodes CDR1 MDHEN and CDR2 SYDVKM. The CDR3 sequence: CASSPQRGPWRETQYF. DNA of the CDR3: TGTGCCAGCAGTCCCCAGAGGGGGCCTTGGAGAGAGACCCAGTACTTC.

The V and J genes are TRBV2 and TRBJ2-7, with 9 positions matching TRBD2. The CDR3 runs 16 residues. From germline, CDR1 is SNHLY and CDR2 FYNNEI. The ends lost 2 bases at V and 5 bases at J; junction bases unmatched: 10. This chain's CDR3 is CASSELVVAGDHEQYF. CDR3 in DNA: TGTGCCAGCAGTGAATTAGTGGTAGCGGGAGACCACGAGCAGTACTTC.